The entry below describes one TCR beta chain. Its antigen remains unidentified. Germline V gives CDR1 MGHRA, CDR2 YSYEKL. The CDR3 length is 13 residues. Trimming took off 0 bases at V and 11 bases at J, with 11 bases between the two ends. The PCR employed 60 Vbeta primers together with 13 Jbeta primers. The assay was immunoSEQ multiplex PCR, and TCRdb's table has in-frame clones only and misses some. This sample has about 96,000 clones, with more than 65% found just once. This sample was taken from a study of cytomegalovirus exposure and HLA in healthy donors. In the study overall: Earlier findings included nearly 120 million unique TCR beta sequences obtained from 150 million to 200 million T cells.

General study points: The study labeled 180 or so TCR beta chains cytomegalovirus-associated. Whilst most TCR sequences proved rare, a subset of public TCRs occurred across many donors. Of the V segments, some could not be distinguished, including TRBV6-2 and TRBV6-3, and were excluded.

The clonotype was recovered from a man aged 25-45 years in good health and CMV-seronegative. Sequencing input: PBMCs. The V gene is TRBV4-1, the J gene TRBJ2-1; no firm D call. The CDR3 DNA sequence: TGCGCCAGCAGCCAAGATGAACTCCGCCAGCAGTTCTTC. Amino acid sequence: CASSQDELRQQFF.